The T cell receptor (beta chain) described here comes from a study of cytomegalovirus exposure and HLA in healthy donors. Study outcomes and limitations: Some public TCRs appeared in many individuals, while most sequences were rare. First-cohort TCR clusters tended to co-occur in the roughly 130 validation repertoires, a later analysis found. The listing of some 170 TCR beta chains classed them as cytomegalovirus-associated.

To note about this clone: Its target is not known. An end of the junction differs from the germline gene, which may be a read error.

Germline V gene sequence: CDR1 PRHDT, CDR2 FYEKMQ (reference sequence). This CDR3 has 15 residues. The repertoire was sequenced with immunoSEQ multiplex PCR; TCRdb's copy has only in-frame clones and lacks some. The sample holds over 200,000 clones, 80% to 95% seen once. The sequence came from a young woman in good health and CMV-seronegative. Sequencing was done on a sample of PBMCs. V gene TRBV13 combines with J gene TRBJ2-3; perhaps TRBD2 as D (6 bases). DNA for the CDR3: TGTGCCAGCAGCCTAGGAGGACTACCCAAGGATACGCAGTATTTT. Its translation: CASSLGGLPKDTQYF.